These 22 T cell receptor beta chains were sequenced from one sample in a study of shared clonotypes between healthy human individuals (dated by TCRdb to about 2020). CD8 naive samples consisted of CD45RO-negative cells that were positively selected for CCR7, yielding a CD45RA+CCR7+ population without TemRA cells. Receptors were amplified or captured by the immunoSEQ multiplex PCR assay. TCRdb carries this immuneACCESS record with in-frame sequences only. Its versions omit some clonotypes, under half of them owing to an unresolved V gene in the studies checked, with the rest unexplained. The sample table records millions of clones; about 94% of these occur just once. The ten largest make up more than 0.95% of the sample. Sample: naive CD8+ T cells sorted from blood. The sample's cell subset or site, from its label and the paper: CD45RA+CCR7+. The receptor set was obtained from a man between 18 and 35 years old in good health.

The V gene is TRBV7-9, the J gene TRBJ1-1, with D possibly matching TRBD1 (5 bases). The CDR3 runs 16 residues. CDR1 is SEHNR, CDR2 FQNEAQ, per germline (reference sequence). Trimming shortened V by 5 bases and J by 0 bases, and 16 bases separated the two germline ends. For the CDR3, the DNA is TGTGCCAGCAGCCCGCCCCCCCAGGGACTGAACACTGAAGCTTTCTTT. This sequence encodes CASSPPPQGLNTEAFF. The full variable domain, its missing parts supplied by reference TRBV7-9 and TRBJ1-1, is DTGVSQNPRHKITKRGQNVTFRCDPISEHNRLYWYRQTLGQGPEFLTYFQNEAQLEKSRLLSDRFSAERPKGSFSTLEIQRTEQGDSAMYLCASSPPPQGLNTEAFFGQGTRLTVV.

CDR3 loop: CASSLGKSQETQYF. The CDR3 nucleotides read TGTGCCAGCAGCTTAGGTAAAAGCCAAGAGACCCAGTACTTC. The chain carries TRBV13 and TRBJ2-5, with unresolved D. Deletions cut 0 bases from V and 1 base from J, with 6 bases between. There are 14 residues in the CDR3. Germline V CDR1 and CDR2: PRHDT, FYEKMQ (reference sequence).

The chain combines TRBV7-9 with TRBJ1-1, with D possibly matching TRBD1 (6 bases). Germline values: CDR1 SEHNR, CDR2 FQNEAQ (reference sequence). The V and J ends lost 4 bases and 1 base respectively, with 10 bases between them. The CDR3 spans 14 residues. CDR3 sequence (DNA): TGTGCCAGCAGCTCCCAGGACAGGAACACTGAAGCTTTCTTT. Its protein is CASSSQDRNTEAFF.

The gene calls are TRBV6-5 and TRBJ2-1; TRBD2 matches 9 bases. Germline trimming cut 2 bases from V and 8 bases from J; bases unmatched to any gene: 7. CDR1 is MNHEY, CDR2 SVGAGI, per germline. This CDR3 contains 15 residues. CDR3 nucleotide sequence: TGTGCCAGCAGTTACACCCCGGGACTAGCCCATGAGCAGTTCTTC. Translating it yields CASSYTPGLAHEQFF.

The chain combines TRBV6-1 with TRBJ1-2, with 7 bases matching TRBD1. J was trimmed by 0 bases and V by 6 bases; bases with no gene match: 4. The CDR3 contains 14 residues. Germline V gene lookup returns CDR1 MNHNS and CDR2 SASEGT. The CDR3: CASREQGTNYGYTF. In nucleotides, the CDR3 is TGTGCCAGCAGGGAACAGGGGACTAACTATGGCTACACCTTC.

The genes are TRBV29-1 and TRBJ2-7; D possibly corresponds to TRBD2 (7 bases). The CDR3 runs 15 residues. Trimming removed 6 bases from V and 0 bases from J, with 18 bases in between. The germline gives CDR1 SQVTM, CDR2 ANQGSEA. The CDR3 protein is CSVLWGGQISYEQYF. Here the CDR3 DNA reads TGCAGCGTCTTATGGGGGGGGCAGATCTCCTACGAGCAGTACTTC.

Regarding this clone: Within the sample, other DNA sequences also encode this same CDR3. The chain recombines TRBV9 with TRBJ2-2; D gene uncertain. V gave up 3 bases and J gave up 5 bases, with 5 bases separating them. Looked up from germline, CDR1 is SGDLS and CDR2 is YYNGEE. This CDR3 has 12 residues. The CDR3 DNA is TGTGCCAGCAGCGGCGATACCGGGGAGCTGTTTTTT. Amino acid sequence: CASSGDTGELFF.

The chain employs TRBV10-2 and TRBJ2-1, with D perhaps TRBD1 (5 bases). The V gene's germline CDR1 is WSHSY and CDR2 SAAADI. V shed 2 bases and J shed 8 bases, with 19 bases lying between them. This CDR3 spans 16 amino acids. In nucleotides, the CDR3 is TGCGCCAGCAGTGAGAATCCTTTAGCAGGGCAGCATGAGCAGTTCTTC. Translation gives CASSENPLAGQHEQFF.

J is TRBJ2-1 and V is TRBV27; D is undetermined. The CDR3 runs 13 residues. Germline values: CDR1 MNHEY, CDR2 SMNVEV (reference sequence). V shed 0 bases and J shed 5 bases, with 5 bases lying between them. The CDR3 region has the DNA TGTGCCAGCAGTTTATCGTTAAACAATGAGCAGTTCTTC. Its protein product is CASSLSLNNEQFF.

The V and J genes are TRBV28 and TRBJ1-2; the D is unclear. Germline V gene sequence: CDR1 MDHEN, CDR2 SYDVKM. The CDR3 runs to 13 residues. Trimming removed 5 bases at V and 4 bases at J, with 11 bases between. The CDR3 reads CASSPMDGYGYTF. The CDR3 DNA reads as TGTGCCAGCAGTCCTATGGATGGCTATGGCTACACCTTC.

This clone was detected once. This sequence joins TRBV2 and TRBJ1-1, with D possibly TRBD1 on 5 matching bases. Trimming took off 5 bases at V and 2 bases at J, with 18 bases between the two ends. The CDR3 is made up of 16 amino acids. Germline values: CDR1 SNHLY, CDR2 FYNNEI. CDR3 region: CASSIVREGKNTEAFF. The CDR3, as DNA: TGTGCCAGCAGTATAGTCCGTGAGGGGAAAAACACTGAAGCTTTCTTT.

The chain combines TRBV9 with TRBJ2-1, with D maybe TRBD2 (5 bases). V lost 2 bases and J 5 bases, leaving 11 bases between the germline ends. CDR1 and CDR2 from the germline V gene are SGDLS and YYNGEE. The length of the CDR3 is 14 residues. CDR3 bases: TGTGCCAGCAGCGTGGGAGTCTGGAACAATGAGCAGTTCTTC. Translation gives CASSVGVWNNEQFF.

This chain connects TRBV6-5 to TRBJ2-1, with 7 nucleotides matching TRBD1. Germline-derived CDR1 and CDR2 are MNHEY and SVGAGI. The CDR3 sequence is 15 residues long. The J segment lost 4 bases and the V segment lost 5 bases, leaving 8 bases of the junction unmatched. CDR3 amino acids: CASSPPGQAYNEQFF. CDR3 bases: TGTGCCAGCAGTCCCCCCGGACAGGCTTACAATGAGCAGTTCTTC.

This chain links TRBV7-9 with TRBJ2-7; D unresolved. The CDR3 runs to 14 residues. V dropped 1 base and J dropped 2 bases, with 9 bases sitting between them. Per germline, CDR1 SEHNR and CDR2 FQNEAQ (reference sequence). CDR3 DNA sequence: TGTGCCAGCAGCTTAGTTAACAGAGCCTACGAGCAGTACTTC. Its translation: CASSLVNRAYEQYF.

J is TRBJ2-7 and V is TRBV5-4; 10 nucleotides align to TRBD1. The junction had 5 bases not matched to a gene; V was cut back by 4 bases and J by 1 base. The CDR3 totals 15 residues. Germline V lookup: CDR1 SGHNT, CDR2 YYREEE (reference sequence). The CDR3 region is CASSAQGQGSYEQYF. The CDR3 nucleotides read TGTGCCAGCAGCGCGCAGGGACAGGGGTCCTACGAGCAGTACTTC.

The chain combines TRBV29-1 with TRBJ1-3; D call uncertain. The germline V gene has CDR1 SQVTM and CDR2 ANQGSEA. This CDR3 contains 13 residues. V shed 4 bases and J shed 3 bases, with 10 bases lying between them. The CDR3 nucleotides read TGCAGCGTTGCCCGGGGTAGTGGAAACACCATATATTTT. Residues: CSVARGSGNTIYF.

The V call is TRBV5-1, the J call TRBJ2-1; 8 bases agree with TRBD2. Germline trimming cut 1 base from V and 6 bases from J; bases unmatched to any gene: 6. Germline assignment: CDR1 SGHRS and CDR2 YFSETQ. The CDR3 is made up of 15 amino acids. Here the CDR3 DNA reads TGCGCCAGCAGCTTGATAACGGGAGGGTTCAATGAGCAGTTCTTC. The encoded protein is CASSLITGGFNEQFF. Combining the CDR3 with reference TRBV5-1 and TRBJ2-1 gives the whole variable domain KAGVTQTPRYLIKTRGQQVTLSCSPISGHRSVSWYQQTPGQGLQFLFEYFSETQRNKGNFPGRFSGRQFSNSRSEMNVSTLELGDSALYLCASSLITGGFNEQFFGPGTRLTVL.

J is TRBJ1-1 and V is TRBV7-9; tentative D call: TRBD1 (5 bases). Germline loops: CDR1 SEHNR, CDR2 FQNEAQ (reference sequence). The CDR3 is 14 amino acids. Deletions cut 1 base from V and 5 bases from J, with 11 bases between. The CDR3 loop reads CASSLGGGRTEAFF. The CDR3 nucleotides are TGTGCCAGCAGCTTAGGCGGGGGAAGAACTGAAGCTTTCTTT.

Turning to this clone: This sample also contains other DNA sequences that code for the same CDR3. CDR3 sequence: CASSVGQGSGNTIYF. CDR3 nucleotides: TGTGCCAGCAGCGTAGGTCAGGGCTCTGGAAACACCATATATTTT. The rearrangement joins TRBV9 to TRBJ1-3; tentative D call: TRBD1 (5 bases). The CDR3 has 15 amino acids. The germline V and J ends were trimmed by 0 bases and 0 bases, with 7 bases remaining between them. The germline V gene has CDR1 SGDLS and CDR2 YYNGEE. The full variable domain, completed using reference TRBV9 and TRBJ1-3, is DSGVTQTPKHLITATGQRVTLRCSPRSGDLSVYWYQQSLDQGLQFLIQYYNGEERAKGNILERFSAQQFPDLHSELNLSSLELGDSALYFCASSVGQGSGNTIYFGEGSWLTVV.

V and J are TRBV19 and TRBJ1-2; D may be TRBD1 (5 bases). The germline V and J ends were trimmed by 7 bases and 2 bases, with 11 bases remaining between them. From germline, CDR1 is LNHDA and CDR2 SQIVND (reference sequence). The CDR3 loop spans 13 amino acids. The CDR3 loop is CASTDGGNYGYTF. CDR3 in DNA: TGTGCCAGTACCGACGGGGGGAACTATGGCTACACCTTC.

The chain joins TRBV7-9 to TRBJ2-3, with 9 positions matching TRBD1. CDR3 length: 16 residues. Germline loops: CDR1 SEHNR, CDR2 FQNEAQ (reference sequence). The ends lost 5 bases at V and 0 bases at J; junction bases unmatched: 6. The CDR3, as DNA: TGTGCCAGCAGCAAAAGGACAGGGGATAGCACAGATACGCAGTATTTT. It yields the protein CASSKRTGDSTDTQYF.

This chain uses TRBV23-1 with TRBJ1-1; no firm D call. TRBV23-1 is assigned to the ORF class and has an uncertain function. The length of the CDR3 is 14 residues. The V end was cut by 3 bases, the J end by 0 bases, with 8 bases between. CDR3 amino acids: CASSHRALNTEAFF. The CDR3 DNA is TGCGCCAGCAGTCATCGGGCGCTGAACACTGAAGCTTTCTTT.